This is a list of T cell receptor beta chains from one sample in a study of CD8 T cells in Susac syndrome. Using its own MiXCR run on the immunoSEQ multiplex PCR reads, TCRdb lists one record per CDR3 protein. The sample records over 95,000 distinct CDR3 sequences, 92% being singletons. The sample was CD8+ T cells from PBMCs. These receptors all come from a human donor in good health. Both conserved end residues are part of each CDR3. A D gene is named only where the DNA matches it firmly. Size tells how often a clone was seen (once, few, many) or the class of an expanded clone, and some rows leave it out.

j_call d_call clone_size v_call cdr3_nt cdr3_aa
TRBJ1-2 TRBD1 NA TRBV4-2 TGTGCCAGCAGCCAAGGGCAATTCGGGACAGGGGATGGCTACACCTTC CASSQGQFGTGDGYTF
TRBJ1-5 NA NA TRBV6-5 TGTGCCAGCAGGGACCGGGCCACTAATCAGCCCCAGCATTTT CASRDRATNQPQHF
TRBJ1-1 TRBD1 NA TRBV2 TGTGCCAGCAGCGTACAGGGGAGTACTGAAGCTTTCTTT CASSVQGSTEAFF
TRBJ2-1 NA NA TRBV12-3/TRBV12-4 TGTGCCAGCAGTTTTCGAGGAAGCCCCCGTGGTATTGAGCAGTTCTTC CASSFRGSPRGIEQFF
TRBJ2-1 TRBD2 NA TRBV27 TGTGCCAGCAGTTTATCGCCCCCTAACGTTCTCGGGACTAGCGGGAGAAATGAGCAGTTCTTC CASSLSPPNVLGTSGRNEQFF
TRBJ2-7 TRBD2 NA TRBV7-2 TGTGCCAGCAGCTCGAGGACTAGCAGCTACGAGCAGTACTTC CASSSRTSSYEQYF
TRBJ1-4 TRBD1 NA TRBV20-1 TGCAGTGCTAGTACAGGGGGGACAACTAATGAAAAACTGTTTTTT CSASTGGTTNEKLFF
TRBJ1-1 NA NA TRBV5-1 TGCGCCAGCAGCTATGGCCTGAGCACTGAAGCTTTCTTT CASSYGLSTEAFF
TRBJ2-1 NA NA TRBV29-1 TGCATCGGGGGATTTGCGGAGGGCGGCAATGAGCAGTTCTTC CIGGFAEGGNEQFF
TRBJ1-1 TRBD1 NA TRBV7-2 TGTGCCAGCAGCAAGACAGGGGGACTACCCACTGAAGCTTTCTTT CASSKTGGLPTEAFF
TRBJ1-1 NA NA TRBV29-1 TGCAGCGTCGGGGACGAATCAACTTTCTTT CSVGDESTFF
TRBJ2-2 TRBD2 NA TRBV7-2 TGTGCCAGCAGCTTACAACTAGCGAGAGTCACCGGGGAGCTGTTTTTT CASSLQLARVTGELFF
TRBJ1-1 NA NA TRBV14 TGTGCCAGCAGTAAAAGGGACACTGAAGCTTTCTTT CASSKRDTEAFF
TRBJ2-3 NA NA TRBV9 TGTGCCAGCAACCCAATTGGTAGCACAGATACGCAGTATTTT CASNPIGSTDTQYF
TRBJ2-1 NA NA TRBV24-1 TGTGCCACCAGTGAGGGGGGAGTTGGTGAGCAGTTCTTC CATSEGGVGEQFF
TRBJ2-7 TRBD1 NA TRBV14 TGTGCCAGCAGCCACCCGGGACAGGGGTCCGGCGAGCAGTACTTC CASSHPGQGSGEQYF
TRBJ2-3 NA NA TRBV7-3 TGTGCCAGCAGGAGAACGGGCACAGATACGCAGTATTTT CASRRTGTDTQYF
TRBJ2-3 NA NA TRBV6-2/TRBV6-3 TGTGCCAGCAAGCCAGCAGGTTACACAGATACGCAGTATTTT CASKPAGYTDTQYF
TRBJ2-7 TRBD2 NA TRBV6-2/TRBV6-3 TGTGCCAGCAGTTATAGCGGGGGAGCCTTCCACGAGCAGTACTTC CASSYSGGAFHEQYF
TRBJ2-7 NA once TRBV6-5 TGTGCCAGCAGTAGACCGGGACGCAGCTCCTACGAGCAGTACTTC CASSRPGRSSYEQYF
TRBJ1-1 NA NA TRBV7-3 TGTGCCAGCAGCTTATTGGGATTTAGCACTGAAGCTTTCTTT CASSLLGFSTEAFF
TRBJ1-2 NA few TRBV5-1 TGCGCCAGCAGCTTAGGTCCGCGGGGCTACACCTTC CASSLGPRGYTF
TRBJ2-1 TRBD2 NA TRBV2 TGTGCCAGCAGAAGGACTAGCGGGGAAGGATCCTACAATGAGCAGTTCTTC CASRRTSGEGSYNEQFF
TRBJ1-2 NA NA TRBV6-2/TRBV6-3 TGTGCCAGCATTTCTGGATCTACCTATGGCTACACCTTC CASISGSTYGYTF
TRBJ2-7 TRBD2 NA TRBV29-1 TGCAGCGTTGTGAGCGGGGCCCGGTCCTACGAGCAGTACTTC CSVVSGARSYEQYF
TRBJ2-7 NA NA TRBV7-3 TGTGCCAGCAGCCCAAATAGGGGCTACGAGCAGTACTTC CASSPNRGYEQYF
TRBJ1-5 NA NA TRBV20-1 TGCAGTGCTAGAGTGGGGGGTAGCAATCAGCCCCAGCATTTT CSARVGGSNQPQHF
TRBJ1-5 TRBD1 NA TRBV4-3 TGCGCCAGCAGCCAAGATTTGACAGGGGATGTTCAGCCCCAGCATTTT CASSQDLTGDVQPQHF
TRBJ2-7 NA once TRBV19 TGTGCCAGTAGTCCGCTTGGGGACTCCTACGAGCAGTACTTC CASSPLGDSYEQYF
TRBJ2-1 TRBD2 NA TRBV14 TGTGCCAGCAGCCAAGCTCTCCCTAGTGAATCAGCGGGAGGGCAGTACAATGAGCAGTTCTTC CASSQALPSESAGGQYNEQFF
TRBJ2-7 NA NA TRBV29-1 TGCAGCGTTGAAGACAGAGAAGACTACGAGCAGTACTTC CSVEDREDYEQYF
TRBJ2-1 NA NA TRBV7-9 TGTGCCAGCAGCGCGGTCAGGGAGAGCTCCTACAATGAGCAGTTCTTC CASSAVRESSYNEQFF
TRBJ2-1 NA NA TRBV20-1 TGCAGTGCTAGAGAGGCGGGCTCCTACAATGAGCAGTTCTTC CSAREAGSYNEQFF
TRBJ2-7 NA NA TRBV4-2 TGTGCCAGCAGCCAAGATGCCTACGAGCAGTACTTC CASSQDAYEQYF
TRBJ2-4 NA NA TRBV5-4 TGTGCCAGCAGCCCGGCCTCCGTGGCCAAAAACATTCAGTACTTC CASSPASVAKNIQYF
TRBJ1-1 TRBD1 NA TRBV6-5 TGTGCCAGCAGCCACGGGACAGGGTCATTATCTGAAGCTTTCTTT CASSHGTGSLSEAFF
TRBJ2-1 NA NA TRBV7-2 TGTGCCAGCAGCTCAGCAGGGGGAGGCGATGAGCAGTTCTTC CASSSAGGGDEQFF
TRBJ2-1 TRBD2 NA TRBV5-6 TGTGCCAGCAGCTCTCCTAGCGGGGGGACGTATTACAATGAGCAGTTCTTC CASSSPSGGTYYNEQFF
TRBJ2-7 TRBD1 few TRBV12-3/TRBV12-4 TGTGCCAGCAGTTTGACCGGGACAGACTACGAGCAGTACTTC CASSLTGTDYEQYF
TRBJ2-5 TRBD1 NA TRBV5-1 TGCGCCAGCAGCACGGGACAGGAGAACCAAGAGACCCAGTACTTC CASSTGQENQETQYF
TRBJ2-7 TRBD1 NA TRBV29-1 TGCAGCGTTGGGGAGACAGGGCTGGCCGAGCAGTACTTC CSVGETGLAEQYF
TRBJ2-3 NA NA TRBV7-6 TGTGCCAGCAGCATCGAGGGAACGCAGTATTTT CASSIEGTQYF
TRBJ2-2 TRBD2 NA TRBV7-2 TGTGCCAGCAGCTTAGCGAGCGGGGGGGCCGTCGGGGAGCTGTTTTTT CASSLASGGAVGELFF
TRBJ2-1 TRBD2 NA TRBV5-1 TGCGCCAGCGGGGTGACTAGCGGGGCCTACAATGAGCAGTTCTTC CASGVTSGAYNEQFF